The T cell receptor beta chain under discussion was sequenced for a study of cytomegalovirus exposure and HLA in healthy donors. Note on this clone: Its antigen is not known.

Whole-study findings and limits: An observed cluster of highly shared sequence variants was recorded as a likely sequencing artifact.

The CDR3 sequence is 15 residues long. The V and J ends lost 1 base and 3 bases respectively, with 10 bases between them. Germline loops: CDR1 SGHAT, CDR2 FQDESV (reference sequence). Each donor's status was that of a healthy bone marrow donor. Primers: 60 Vbeta forward and 13 Jbeta reverse. Assay: immunoSEQ multiplex PCR; the TCRdb copy retains only in-frame clones and omits some. The table has roughly 170,000 clones, around 81% seen once. Input material: PBMCs. The source is a young woman in good health and CMV-seronegative. V and J are TRBV11-1 and TRBJ2-1; possibly TRBD1 for D (5 bases). The CDR3 region is CASSLDKGYYNEQFF. CDR3 nucleotides: TGTGCCAGCAGCTTAGATAAGGGGTACTACAATGAGCAGTTCTTC. Using reference TRBV11-1 and TRBJ2-1 for the parts outside the CDR3, the full variable domain is EAEVAQSPRYKITEKSQAVAFWCDPISGHATLYWYRQILGQGPELLVQFQDESVVDDSQLPKDRFSAERLKGVDSTLKIQPAELGDSAMYLCASSLDKGYYNEQFFGPGTRLTVL.